Below, 12 T cell receptor beta chains from the same sample are listed, as sequenced in a study of STAT5B mutations in CD4+ large granular lymphocyte leukemia. TCRdb's table, derived via immunoSEQ multiplex PCR, lists solely in-frame clones and lacks some. In the table there are about 30,000 clones, under 85% of which are singletons. Sequenced: CD4+ T cells from blood buffy coats. The receptors here all came from a human donor in good health.

This sequence joins TRBV20-1 and TRBJ2-7; D is possibly TRBD1 or TRBD2 (5 bases each). The germline V gene encodes CDR1 DFQATT and CDR2 SNEGSKA (reference sequence). The CDR3 length is 11 residues. V was clipped by 3 bases and J by 6 bases, with 9 bases between them. The CDR3 sequence is CSASVGVEQYF. CDR3 in DNA: TGCAGTGCTAGTGTGGGGGTCGAGCAGTACTTC.

J is TRBJ2-7 and V is TRBV6-7; possibly TRBD1 for D (6 bases). TRBV6-7 is identified as an open reading frame with a role that is uncertain. This CDR3 comprises 13 residues. Trimming took off 5 bases at V and 5 bases at J, with 13 bases between the two ends. The CDR3: CASSPRGSDEQYF. The CDR3 DNA is TGTGCCAGCAGTCCCAGGGGAAGCGACGAGCAGTACTTC.

This chain links TRBV5-6 with TRBJ2-2; D is undetermined. The CDR3 is 14 residues long. V lost 0 bases and J lost 7, with 10 bases in between. The germline V gene encodes CDR1 SGHDT and CDR2 YYEEEE. CDR3 amino acids: CASSLGVSGGELFF. The CDR3 DNA follows: TGTGCCAGCAGCTTGGGAGTGAGTGGCGGGGAGCTGTTTTTT.

The chain is built from TRBV30 and TRBJ2-5; 11 bases line up with TRBD2. The CDR3 spans 16 residues. Unmatched junction bases numbered 12, after V lost 7 bases and J lost 2 bases. From germline, CDR1 is GTSNPN and CDR2 SVGIG (reference sequence). DNA of the CDR3: TGTGCCTCCGCCCCGGCTAGCGGGAGGTGGCAAGAGACCCAGTACTTC. Its translation is CASAPASGRWQETQYF.

The V gene is TRBV5-1, the J gene TRBJ2-3; no clear D. Trimming left V 5 bases short and J 4 bases short, with 14 bases between. The CDR3 is 14 residues long. Germline CDR1 reads SGHRS; CDR2 reads YFSETQ. The CDR3, as DNA: TGCGCCAGCAGATCCCGGGTAGCTTCAGATACGCAGTATTTT. Translating gives CASRSRVASDTQYF.

The chain is built from TRBV7-8 and TRBJ2-3; D not certain. The CDR3 length is 11 residues. CDR1 SGHVS and CDR2 FQNEAQ come from the germline V gene. The germline V and J ends were trimmed by 5 bases and 10 bases, with 10 bases remaining between them. The CDR3 nucleotides are TGTGCCAGCAGCCCAGGCGTCGCGCAGTATTTT. Amino acid sequence: CASSPGVAQYF.

The chain recombines TRBV7-8 with TRBJ2-7, with D uncertain. This CDR3 spans 14 amino acids. Germline assignment: CDR1 SGHVS and CDR2 FQNEAQ. Deletions cut 4 bases from V and 0 bases from J, with 10 bases between. As DNA, the CDR3 is TGTGCCAGCAGCTCCACCTCCTACTCCTACGAGCAGTACTTC. Translating it yields CASSSTSYSYEQYF.

V gene TRBV21-1 combines with J gene TRBJ2-5; the table's D call, TRBD1, was not checked against the DNA. TRBV21-1 is noted as a pseudogene. The CDR3 length is 15 residues. The CDR3 DNA reads as TGTGCCAGCAGCCCGGACAGTGCGAGACAAGAGACCCAGTACTTC. It is translated as CASSPDSARQETQYF.

The gene calls are TRBV7-9 and TRBJ1-6; no reliable D call. CDR1 and CDR2 (germline): SEHNR, FQNEAQ (reference sequence). The V end lost 6 bases, the J end lost 0 bases, and 12 bases lay between the germline ends. The CDR3 covers 16 residues. CDR3 protein: CASSPVGSSYNSPLHF. CDR3 coding DNA: TGTGCCAGCAGTCCTGTCGGGAGCTCCTATAATTCACCCCTCCACTTT. The whole variable domain, remainder taken from reference TRBV7-9 and TRBJ1-6, is DTGVSQNPRHKITKRGQNVTFRCDPISEHNRLYWYRQTLGQGPEFLTYFQNEAQLEKSRLLSDRFSAERPKGSFSTLEIQRTEQGDSAMYLCASSPVGSSYNSPLHFGNGTRLTVT.

The chain uses TRBV11-3 and TRBJ1-3; D possibly corresponds to TRBD1 (5 bases). This CDR3 has 18 amino acids. The germline CDR1 and CDR2 sequences are SGHNT and YENEEA. Trimming cost V 1 base and J 0 bases, with 16 bases left between them. The CDR3 reads CASSLATVWGISGNTIYF. DNA of the CDR3: TGTGCCAGCAGCTTAGCGACAGTTTGGGGGATCTCTGGAAACACCATATATTTT.

This chain joins TRBV7-2 and TRBJ2-1, with a weak D call TRBD2 (6 bases). Trimming stripped 5 bases from V and 5 bases from J, with 13 bases between. The CDR3 is 14 amino acids. Germline assignment: CDR1 SGHTA and CDR2 FQGNSA. CDR3 nucleotides: TGTGCCAGCAGCCCACACCGGGAGCACAATGAGCAGTTCTTC. Protein: CASSPHREHNEQFF.

The chain combines TRBV5-6 with TRBJ2-7, with 8 bases that match TRBD2. V gave up 3 bases and J gave up 5 bases; unmatched junction bases: 7. CDR1 is SGHDT, CDR2 YYEEEE, per germline. The CDR3 runs 14 residues. CDR3 sequence (DNA): TGTGCCAGCAGCTCAGCGGGAGTAGGCCACGAGCAGTACTTC. Its translation is CASSSAGVGHEQYF.